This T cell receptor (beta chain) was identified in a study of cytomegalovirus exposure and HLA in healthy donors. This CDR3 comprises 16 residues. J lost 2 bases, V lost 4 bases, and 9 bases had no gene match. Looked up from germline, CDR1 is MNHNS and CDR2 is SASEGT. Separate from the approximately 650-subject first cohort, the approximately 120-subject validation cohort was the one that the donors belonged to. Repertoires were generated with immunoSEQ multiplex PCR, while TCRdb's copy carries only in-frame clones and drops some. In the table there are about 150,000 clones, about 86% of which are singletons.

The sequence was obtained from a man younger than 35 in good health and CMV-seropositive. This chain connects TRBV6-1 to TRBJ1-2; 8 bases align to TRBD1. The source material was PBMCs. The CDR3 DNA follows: TGTGCCAGCAGTGGAAGGACAGGGAGAGTAAACTATGGCTACACCTTC. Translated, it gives CASSGRTGRVNYGYTF.